The entry that follows covers one T cell receptor (beta chain) sequence. Its specificity is not known. Sequenced by immunoSEQ multiplex PCR; TCRdb stores in-frame clones only, minus some. Among 45,000 to 65,000 clones, nearly 80% were seen once, and the ten largest hold more than 2%. Germline loops: CDR1 SGHAT, CDR2 FQNNGV. V lost 5 bases to trimming and J lost 0 bases, with 14 bases between them. This CDR3 comprises 16 residues. This record belongs to a study of OX40 agonist ivuxolimab in advanced cancers. Study at large: Patients were treated with ivuxolimab, an agonistic anti-OX40 (CD134) antibody.

Whole-study results and caveats: Among the least clonally expanded were partial responders at 0.1-3.0 mg/kg. Relative to CD4+, CD8+ T cells held more expanded clones on average. Some of the nonresponding patients also showed low levels of normalized T-cell clonal expansion.

The V gene is TRBV11-2, the J gene TRBJ1-5; D ambiguous. The starting material was CD4+ or CD8+ T cells sorted from blood, obtained in a trial of the OX40 agonist ivuxolimab. This clonotype originated in an adult with an advanced solid tumor such as melanoma, head and neck, liver or kidney cancer. CDR3 bases: TGTGCCAGCAGCCCGCGACACGGCTCTAGCAATCAGCCCCAGCATTTT. Protein: CASSPRHGSSNQPQHF.